A single sample is the source of the 26 T cell receptor beta chains below, sequenced in a study of cytomegalovirus exposure and HLA in healthy donors. It was with 60 Vbeta and 13 Jbeta primers that the PCR ran. Clones were sequenced by immunoSEQ multiplex PCR, and TCRdb holds only the in-frame ones, with some missing. The table lists 11,000 to 15,000 clones, less than 75% of them singletons. Sequencing was performed on PBMCs. The source is a woman in her 50s in good health and CMV-seropositive.

The rearrangement uses TRBV18 and TRBJ1-5, with D unresolved. Germline values: CDR1 KGHSH, CDR2 LQKENI. V gave up 1 base and J gave up 2 bases, with 6 bases separating them. This CDR3 has 14 amino acids. CDR3 coding DNA: TGTGCCAGCTCACCACAGAGGGGCAATCAGCCCCAGCATTTT. Residues: CASSPQRGNQPQHF.

In this sample, this clone turned up many times. The chain links TRBV6-4 to TRBJ2-1, with 12 bases matching TRBD2. V shed 0 bases and J 6 bases; nucleotides not matched to a gene: 0. Germline lookup yields CDR1 MRHNA and CDR2 SNTAGT. The CDR3 contains 15 residues. The CDR3 bases are TGTGCCAGCAGTGACTCGACTAGCGGGAGCAATGAGCAGTTCTTC. Translated: CASSDSTSGSNEQFF.

This clone appeared a single time. CDR3 sequence (DNA): TGCAGCGTTGCGGGAGCTGGTGATACGCAGTATTTT. Translating gives CSVAGAGDTQYF. The chain joins TRBV29-1 to TRBJ2-3; possibly TRBD2 for D (6 bases). The germline V gene has CDR1 SQVTM and CDR2 ANQGSEA. Between the trimmed V and J ends, which lost 4 bases and 6 bases, there was a span of 11 bases. The CDR3 sequence is 12 residues long.

This chain joins TRBV28 and TRBJ2-7, with a weak D call TRBD2 (6 bases). The CDR3 has 13 residues. V was pared by 3 bases and J by 7 bases, with 13 bases between. The germline gives CDR1 MDHEN, CDR2 SYDVKM. CDR3 amino acids: CASSLGGPGEQYF. CDR3 DNA sequence: TGTGCCAGCAGTTTGGGGGGACCTGGGGAGCAGTACTTC. The full variable domain, completed using reference TRBV28 and TRBJ2-7, is DVKVTQSSRYLVKRTGEKVFLECVQDMDHENMFWYRQDPGLGLRLIYFSYDVKMKEKGDIPEGYSVSREKKERFSLILESASTNQTSMYLCASSLGGPGEQYFGPGTRLTVT.

The gene calls are TRBV10-2 and TRBJ2-5, with 7 bases aligning to TRBD1. The J call is doubtful: the DNA matches TRBJ2-7 better. Germline CDR1 WSHSY, CDR2 SAAADI. The CDR3 spans 13 residues. The CDR3 protein is CASSEQGVGEQYF. CDR3 nucleotides: TGCGCCAGCAGTGAGCAGGGGGTGGGCGAGCAGTACTTC.

The V gene is TRBV18, the J gene TRBJ2-7, with a weak D call TRBD1 (5 bases). Germline V gene sequence: CDR1 KGHSH, CDR2 LQKENI. V lost 5 bases and J lost 9, with 20 bases in between. The CDR3 has 14 amino acids. The CDR3 DNA reads as TGTGCCAGCTCAACCCTAGGGGCCGACGTCGGGCAGTACTTC. This codes for CASSTLGADVGQYF.

The genes are TRBV6-1 and TRBJ2-1, with 9 bases aligning to TRBD2. The CDR3 sequence is 15 residues long. With 8 bases clipped from V and 6 bases from J, the junction kept 11 bases outside the gene matches. Per the germline V gene, CDR1 is MNHNS and CDR2 is SASEGT. The CDR3 coding sequence is TGTGCCAGCGTGTTAGCGGGAGACTCGGGCAATGAGCAGTTCTTC. It codes for CASVLAGDSGNEQFF.

The rearrangement uses TRBV7-2 and TRBJ2-7; maybe TRBD2 (5 bases). The CDR3 spans 15 residues. In germline, CDR1 is SGHTA, CDR2 FQGNSA. The V and J ends lost 2 bases and 4 bases respectively, with 15 bases between them. CDR3 protein: CASSLRAGGGYEQYF. The CDR3 DNA reads TGTGCCAGCAGCTTACGTGCAGGAGGAGGATACGAGCAGTACTTC.

The chain carries TRBV6-4 and TRBJ2-2; D is undetermined. V was trimmed by 3 bases and J by 2 bases, leaving 4 bases between them. From germline, CDR1 is MRHNA and CDR2 SNTAGT. The CDR3 is made up of 13 amino acids. In nucleotides, the CDR3 is TGTGCCAGCAGTGAGTCTAACACCGGGGAGCTGTTTTTT. This codes for CASSESNTGELFF.

In this sample, this clone turned up a few times. V and J are TRBV11-2 and TRBJ2-7; D possibly corresponds to TRBD1 (5 bases). CDR1 SGHAT and CDR2 FQNNGV come from the germline V gene. The CDR3 is made up of 15 amino acids. Trimming shortened V by 0 bases and J by 2 bases, and 11 bases separated the two germline ends. CDR3 sequence reads: CASSLERGFAYEQYF. The CDR3 DNA sequence: TGTGCCAGCAGCTTAGAAAGGGGTTTCGCCTACGAGCAGTACTTC.

The chain joins TRBV5-4 to TRBJ2-1; TRBD1 matches 8 bases. This CDR3 has 15 residues. Trimming took 4 bases from V and 5 from J; bases not matched to a gene: 8. Per the germline V gene, CDR1 is SGHNT and CDR2 is YYREEE (reference sequence). The CDR3 reads CASSPRGRGNNEQFF. The DNA of the CDR3 is TGTGCCAGCAGCCCCAGGGGGCGCGGAAACAATGAGCAGTTCTTC.

For the CDR3, the DNA is TGTGCCAGCAGCAAAGGGACTAGCGGGAGAAGTTACGAGCAGTACTTC. The encoded protein is CASSKGTSGRSYEQYF. V usage is TRBV7-8 and J usage is TRBJ2-7; 14 bases align to TRBD2. The ends lost 5 bases at V and 4 bases at J; junction bases unmatched: 7. This CDR3 region has 16 residues. Germline loops: CDR1 SGHVS, CDR2 FQNEAQ.

V and J are TRBV6-5 and TRBJ2-7, with 8 bases fitting TRBD1. The CDR3 is 15 amino acids. The V gene end was trimmed by 8 bases and the J gene end by 4 bases; junction bases not matched to a gene: 13. CDR1 and CDR2 from the germline V gene are MNHEY and SVGAGI. CDR3 protein: CASALPDRVVYEQYF. For the CDR3, the DNA is TGTGCCAGCGCCCTCCCGGACAGGGTGGTATACGAGCAGTACTTC.

This clone was seen more than once but under ten times. The rearrangement joins TRBV6-5 to TRBJ2-1; unclear D gene. Looked up from germline, CDR1 is MNHEY and CDR2 is SVGAGI. The CDR3 covers 14 residues. Trimming took off 5 bases at V and 4 bases at J, with 12 bases between the two ends. CDR3 sequence reads: CASSDPARYNEQFF. The CDR3 coding sequence is TGTGCCAGCAGTGATCCAGCGAGGTACAATGAGCAGTTCTTC.

This chain connects TRBV6-1 to TRBJ1-2; 7 bases agree with TRBD1. The CDR3 length is 13 residues. V shed 8 bases and J 1 base; nucleotides not matched to a gene: 4. Germline V lookup: CDR1 MNHNS, CDR2 SASEGT. The CDR3 DNA reads as TGTGCCAGCGGGACAGCTCTTAACTATGGCTACACCTTC. It encodes CASGTALNYGYTF.

This clone ranks as medium-sized. The genes are TRBV30 and TRBJ2-6; 8 bases agree with TRBD2. Looked up from germline, CDR1 is GTSNPN and CDR2 is SVGIG (reference sequence). The CDR3 is 14 amino acids. Unmatched junction bases numbered 3, after V lost 4 bases and J lost 4 bases. The CDR3 spells CAWMAGGGANVLTF. As DNA, the CDR3 is TGTGCCTGGATGGCGGGGGGAGGGGCCAACGTCCTGACTTTC.

This chain uses TRBV13 with TRBJ1-1, with D perhaps TRBD1 (6 bases). Germline-derived CDR1 and CDR2 are PRHDT and FYEKMQ (reference sequence). The CDR3 has 13 amino acids. V lost 7 bases and J lost 1, with 10 bases in between. The CDR3 reads CASILTGNTEAFF. The DNA of the CDR3 is TGTGCCAGCATCTTGACAGGGAACACTGAAGCTTTCTTT.

The sample holds a few counts of this clone. The chain combines TRBV15 with TRBJ2-1; D uncertain. The length of the CDR3 is 13 residues. Germline assignment: CDR1 LNHNV and CDR2 YYDKDF (reference sequence). V was trimmed by 5 bases and J by 3 bases, leaving 8 bases between them. The CDR3 region is CATSDSNYNEQFF. CDR3 coding DNA: TGTGCCACCAGCGACTCTAACTACAATGAGCAGTTCTTC.

This clone was seen more than once but under ten times. The rearrangement uses TRBV7-2 and TRBJ2-1; D unresolved. Germline assignment: CDR1 SGHTA and CDR2 FQGNSA. The CDR3 runs 11 residues. Trimming left V 5 bases short and J 12 bases short, with 11 bases between. The chain's CDR3 is CASSRGLWQFF. In DNA form, the CDR3 reads TGTGCCAGCAGCCGAGGCCTCTGGCAGTTCTTC.

This sequence joins TRBV7-2 and TRBJ2-7; 8 bases map to TRBD1. This CDR3 is built from 14 residues. The J segment lost 3 bases and the V segment lost 5 bases, leaving 6 bases of the junction unmatched. The V gene's germline CDR1 is SGHTA and CDR2 FQGNSA. CDR3 bases: TGTGCCAGCAGCCCCTCCGGACAGGGCTACGAGCAGTACTTC. This translates into CASSPSGQGYEQYF.

CDR3 nucleotides: TGTGCCGGGCATTCTGGAGGGATCACTGAAGCTTTCTTT. Translated, it gives CAGHSGGITEAFF. The chain combines TRBV14 with TRBJ1-1, with D hard to call. Germline V gene sequence: CDR1 SGHDN, CDR2 FVKESK. This CDR3 is 13 amino acids long. V was trimmed by 11 bases and J by 4 bases, leaving 17 bases between them.

J is TRBJ2-3 and V is TRBV2, with 11 bases matching TRBD2. The CDR3 is 15 amino acids. Germline CDR1 is SNHLY and CDR2 is FYNNEI. V lost 7 bases, J lost 5 bases, and 8 bases stayed unmatched. CDR3 in DNA: TGTGCCAGCACCCCCGGGACTAGCGGCCTAGATACGCAGTATTTT. It specifies CASTPGTSGLDTQYF.

The chain uses TRBV7-2 and TRBJ2-7, with 7 bases fitting TRBD2. Germline V lookup: CDR1 SGHTA, CDR2 FQGNSA. This CDR3 spans 14 amino acids. V was clipped by 4 bases and J by 2 bases; unmatched bases: 5. The CDR3 reads CASSSIAGAYEQYF. Here the CDR3 DNA reads TGTGCCAGCAGCTCTATAGCGGGTGCCTACGAGCAGTACTTC.

The rearrangement joins TRBV6-4 to TRBJ2-3; TRBD2 might be the D (6 bases). There are 13 residues in the CDR3. Between the trimmed V and J ends, which lost 4 bases and 2 bases, there was a span of 7 bases. The V gene's germline CDR1 is MRHNA and CDR2 SNTAGT. The CDR3 reads CASSVDYTDTQYF. CDR3 bases: TGTGCCAGCAGTGTGGACTACACAGATACGCAGTATTTT.

A remark on this clone: An end of the junction does not agree with germline; a read error may underlie this. The rearrangement uses TRBV30 and TRBJ2-6; D ambiguous. This CDR3 spans 18 amino acids. CDR1 GTSNPN and CDR2 SVGIG come from the germline V gene (reference sequence). CDR3 loop: CARSVLANPLSGANVLTF. Here the CDR3 DNA reads TGTGCCCGGAGTGTACTTGCCAACCCTCTCTCTGGGGCCAACGTCCTGACTTTC.

This clone was observed a few times. The rearrangement uses TRBV28 and TRBJ2-7, with 13 positions matching TRBD2. There are 15 residues in the CDR3. Germline CDR1 MDHEN, CDR2 SYDVKM. The CDR3 is CAQPPPRLAGGEQYF. CDR3 DNA: TGTGCACAGCCTCCGCCCCGACTAGCGGGAGGCGAGCAGTACTTC.